Sequencing of this TCR beta chain was carried out in a study of human T cells and chemical hapten exposure. Trimming removed 2 bases at V and 4 bases at J, with 6 bases between. CDR3 length: 13 residues. From germline, CDR1 is MNHEY and CDR2 SVGEGT. Original processing notes: Ranging from roughly 23,224 to 750,000, TCR counts per sample had a median value of roughly 96,000. Via MiXCR, TCRdb re-called the RACE reads, giving one row per CDR3 protein. The V and J calls were determined by TCRdb, not by the authors. The sample shows a few hundred thousand distinct CDR3 sequences, more than 5% of them seen only once. The time point was: patch test 2, 6 weeks after DPC sensitization. Treatment given: therapeutic diphenylcyclopropenone sensitization with weekly scalp DPC. Ten or more counts support this clonotype.

The TCR sequence derives from a young woman with alopecia areata. Some clones in this sample may be carry-over from other donors' samples. The V gene is TRBV6-2 or TRBV6-3, the J gene TRBJ1-5, with a weak D call TRBD1 (5 bases). Sequenced material: whole blood, taken in connection with sensitization to the hapten diphenylcyclopropenone (DPC). The CDR3 bases are TGTGCCAGCAGTTACACAGGAAATCAGCCCCAGCATTTT. Protein: CASSYTGNQPQHF.